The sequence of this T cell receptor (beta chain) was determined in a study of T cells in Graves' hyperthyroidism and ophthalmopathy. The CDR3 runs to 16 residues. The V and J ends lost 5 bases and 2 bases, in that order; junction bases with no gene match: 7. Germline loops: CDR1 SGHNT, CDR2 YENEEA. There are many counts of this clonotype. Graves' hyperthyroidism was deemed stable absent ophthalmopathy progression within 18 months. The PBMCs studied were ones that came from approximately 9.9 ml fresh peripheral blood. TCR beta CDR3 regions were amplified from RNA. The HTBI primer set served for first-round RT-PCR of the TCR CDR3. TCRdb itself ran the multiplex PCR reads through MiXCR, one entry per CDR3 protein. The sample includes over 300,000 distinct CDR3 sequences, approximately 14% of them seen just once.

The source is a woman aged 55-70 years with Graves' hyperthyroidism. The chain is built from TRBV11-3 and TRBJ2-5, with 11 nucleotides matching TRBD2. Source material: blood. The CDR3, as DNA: TGTGCCAGCAGCACCCCGGGACTAGCGGAACAAGAGACCCAGTACTTC. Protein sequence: CASSTPGLAEQETQYF.